These T cell receptor beta chains were read from a single sample in a study of early T cells in non-severe SARS-CoV-2 infection. TCRdb called the 5' RACE reads again in MiXCR, with one record for every CDR3 protein. The sample has some 35,000 distinct CDR3 sequences; 5.3% are singletons. Sample: whole blood. The source of these receptors is an adult who was a healthcare worker with PCR-confirmed SARS-CoV-2 infection or an uninfected control (not recorded which). Both conserved end residues are part of each CDR3. The D gene is left open where the match is weak. The size entry is marked missing in some rows and otherwise reads once, few, many or a size class.

v_gene	d_gene	abundance	j_gene	CDR3nt	CDR3aa
TRBV7-2	-	few	TRBJ2-7	TGTGCCAGCAGCGCCAGACAGGATTTCTACGAGCAGTACTTC	CASSARQDFYEQYF
TRBV11-3	-	many	TRBJ2-5	TGTGCCAGCAGCCCATCCGAAGGGACCCAGTACTTC	CASSPSEGTQYF
TRBV6-2/TRBV6-3	-	few	TRBJ2-5	TGTGCCAGCAGTTACTGGACAGATCAAGAGACCCAGTACTTC	CASSYWTDQETQYF
TRBV20-1	-	many	TRBJ1-3	TGCAGTGCTAGATCGGGGGGGACGTCTGGAAACACCATATATTTT	CSARSGGTSGNTIYF
TRBV9	-	many	TRBJ1-6	TGTGCCAGCAGCCCCCGGGCGGATAATTCACCCCTCCACTTT	CASSPRADNSPLHF
TRBV20-1	TRBD2	once	TRBJ2-1	TGCAGTGGTGGACTAGCGGGAAGTTTTGGTGAGCAGTTCTTC	CSGGLAGSFGEQFF
TRBV2	-	many	TRBJ1-5	TGTGCCAGCAGCCCTGACAGGACGGGCAATCAGCCCCAGCATTTT	CASSPDRTGNQPQHF
TRBV5-6	-	few	TRBJ2-1	TGTGCCAGCAGCTCCGCAGACAGATCCTACAATGAGCAGTTCTTC	CASSSADRSYNEQFF
TRBV3-1	-	many	TRBJ1-5	TGTGCCAGCAGCCAGCACAGGGAGGGCCAGCCCCAGCATTTT	CASSQHREGQPQHF
TRBV10-2	TRBD2	many	TRBJ2-1	TGCGCCAGCAGGGTTCGGGGACTAGCAGTGGATGAGCAGTTCTTC	CASRVRGLAVDEQFF
TRBV5-1	TRBD1	-	TRBJ2-6	TGCGCCAGCAGCGTCGGACAGGTACCCGGTGGGGCCAACGTCCTGACTTTC	CASSVGQVPGGANVLTF
TRBV29-1	-	few	TRBJ1-1	TGCAGCGGCGGGACGGTGAACACTGAAGCTTTCTTT	CSGGTVNTEAFF
TRBV7-2	TRBD1	many	TRBJ1-6	TGTGCCAGCAGCTTAGTTCCAGGGGGACGGTCCTATAATTCACCCCTCCACTTT	CASSLVPGGRSYNSPLHF
TRBV6-2/TRBV6-3	TRBD1	many	TRBJ1-2	TGTGCCAGCACAACAGGGGTGCATGGCTACACCTTC	CASTTGVHGYTF
TRBV20-1	-	many	TRBJ2-1	TGCAGTGCTCATATGACTAGTCGCGATGAGCAGTTCTTC	CSAHMTSRDEQFF
TRBV9	TRBD2	-	TRBJ2-1	TGTGCCAGCAGCGGCGAAACTAGCGGGAGAAATGAGCAGTTCTTC	CASSGETSGRNEQFF
TRBV18	-	many	TRBJ2-5	TGTGCCAGCTCACCTCTGGCACAAGAGACCCAGTACTTC	CASSPLAQETQYF
TRBV30	-	many	TRBJ2-7	TGTGCCTGGAGTGAACAGGGCTACGAGCAGTACTTC	CAWSEQGYEQYF
TRBV3-1	-	many	TRBJ2-7	TGTGCCAGCAGCCCCGTGGGCGTCTGGGAGCAGTACTTC	CASSPVGVWEQYF
TRBV12-3/TRBV12-4	-	many	TRBJ1-5	TGTGCCAGCAGTTTAGAGGGGGATCAGCCCCAGCATTTT	CASSLEGDQPQHF
TRBV4-3	-	medium-sized	TRBJ1-4	TGCGCCAGCAGCCAAGATGTCAGGGATAATGAAAAACTGTTTTTT	CASSQDVRDNEKLFF
TRBV14	-	few	TRBJ1-6	TGTGCCAGCAGCCCCTTGGGGTCAAGTTTCGGCTCAACCCTCCACTTT	CASSPLGSSFGSTLHF
TRBV12-3/TRBV12-4	-	-	TRBJ1-1	TGTGCCAGCAGTACCTCTCGGAACACTGAAGCTTTCTTT	CASSTSRNTEAFF
TRBV28	TRBD2	few	TRBJ2-1	TGTGCCAGCAGTTTCGGCGGGAGCAGAAATGAGCAGTTCTTC	CASSFGGSRNEQFF
TRBV7-2	TRBD1	many	TRBJ2-1	TGTGCCAGCAGCTTAGAGGCAGGGGGCCCCTACAATGAGCAGTTCTTC	CASSLEAGGPYNEQFF
TRBV11-3	TRBD1	few	TRBJ1-1	TGTGCCAGCAGCCCGAGACAGGGGACTACAATGAACACTGAAGCTTTCTTT	CASSPRQGTTMNTEAFF
TRBV7-9	TRBD2	many	TRBJ2-2	TGTGCCAGCAGCCCGCGGGCTAGCGGGACAACCGGGGAGCTGTTTTTT	CASSPRASGTTGELFF
TRBV20-1	TRBD1	few	TRBJ1-1	TGCAGTGCTAGCAACAGGGGGCTTAACACTGAAGCTTTCTTT	CSASNRGLNTEAFF
TRBV20-1	-	many	TRBJ1-1	TGCAGTGCTAGACGGGCCGGGATCACTGAAGCTTTCTTT	CSARRAGITEAFF
TRBV28	TRBD1	-	TRBJ2-7	TGTGCCAGCAGTTTATCGGGGACAGCCTCCTACGAGCAGTACTTC	CASSLSGTASYEQYF
TRBV18	-	many	TRBJ1-5	TGTGCCAGCTCACAGGACCGCGAGCCCCAGCATTTT	CASSQDREPQHF
TRBV18	-	many	TRBJ1-2	TGTGCCAGCTCACCAGTGAGGGGCGACTATGGCTACACCTTC	CASSPVRGDYGYTF
TRBV4-3	-	many	TRBJ2-3	TGCGCCAGCAGCCAACAGCTTACTATTACAGATACGCAGTATTTT	CASSQQLTITDTQYF
TRBV7-8	-	many	TRBJ2-1	TGTGCCAGCAGCTTAGCGGGGGGGCGTGAGCAGTTCTTC	CASSLAGGREQFF
TRBV7-9	TRBD2	few	TRBJ2-1	TGTGCCAGCAACCCTGGGACTAGCGGGAGAGTGTACAATGAGCAGTTCTTC	CASNPGTSGRVYNEQFF
TRBV6-2/TRBV6-3	-	many	TRBJ2-1	TGTGCCAGCAAGGGGGGGGACTATGAGCAGTTCTTC	CASKGGDYEQFF
TRBV14	-	-	TRBJ2-5	TGTGCCAGCAGCCAAGATCTAGAGACCCAGTACTTC	CASSQDLETQYF
TRBV7-3	-	many	TRBJ2-3	TGTGCCAGCAGCCATTCGTCCTCAGATACGCAGTATTTT	CASSHSSSDTQYF
TRBV7-2	TRBD1	many	TRBJ1-2	TGTGCCAGCAGTCTACGACAGGGCGACTATGGCTACACCTTC	CASSLRQGDYGYTF
TRBV19	TRBD1	many	TRBJ1-2	TGTGCCACTTGGGACAGGGGAGAGAGTAACTATGGCTACACCTTC	CATWDRGESNYGYTF
TRBV12-3/TRBV12-4	TRBD2	many	TRBJ2-1	TGTGCCAGCAGTCCTTGGACTAGCGGGAGCGATGAGCAGTTCTTC	CASSPWTSGSDEQFF
TRBV20-1	-	many	TRBJ2-1	TGCAGTGCTATAACGGGGTACAATGAGCAGTTCTTC	CSAITGYNEQFF
TRBV12-3/TRBV12-4	TRBD1	few	TRBJ2-7	TGTGCCAGCAGTTTAAGCTGGACAGGGGATCGGGACGAGCAGTACTTC	CASSLSWTGDRDEQYF
TRBV6-2/TRBV6-3	-	-	TRBJ2-1	TGTGCCAGCAGTTATTTCCAAACGGCCCGGGACAATGAGCAGTTCTTC	CASSYFQTARDNEQFF
TRBV30	TRBD1	many	TRBJ2-5	TGTGCCTGGAGTGTACAGGGGGAGACCCAGTACTTC	CAWSVQGETQYF
TRBV28	TRBD1	many	TRBJ2-7	TGTGCCAGCAGTCTTCGCGGACAGGGCTACGAGCAGTACTTC	CASSLRGQGYEQYF
TRBV30	-	many	TRBJ2-6	TGTGCCTGGGAAAGGATTGGGACCGGGGCCAACGTCCTGACTTTC	CAWERIGTGANVLTF